The 28 T cell receptor beta chains below come from one sample, sequenced in a study of cytomegalovirus exposure and HLA in healthy donors. Repertoires were generated with immunoSEQ multiplex PCR, while TCRdb's copy carries only in-frame clones and drops some. The repertoire holds roughly 180,000 clones, with approximately 89% as singletons. Sequenced input: PBMCs. The receptors originated from a man aged 30-40 years in good health and CMV-seropositive.

This chain connects TRBV7-3 to TRBJ2-1; no clear D gene. CDR1 and CDR2 from the germline V gene are SGHTA and FQGTGA. The CDR3 contains 15 residues. V was cut by 0 bases and J by 8 bases, with 14 bases left in between. This chain's CDR3 is CASSLTVVSGDEQFF. The CDR3 coding sequence is TGTGCCAGCAGCTTAACCGTGGTGTCAGGCGATGAGCAGTTCTTC.

J is TRBJ2-1 and V is TRBV7-2; D may be TRBD2 (5 bases). Trimming removed 3 bases from V and 0 bases from J, with 9 bases in between. CDR3 length equals 15 residues. The germline gives CDR1 SGHTA, CDR2 FQGNSA. The CDR3: CASSFEADSYNEQFF. The CDR3 nucleotides read TGTGCCAGCAGCTTCGAAGCGGACTCCTACAATGAGCAGTTCTTC.

This clone was picked up a small number of times. This chain joins TRBV30 and TRBJ1-6; D not resolved. Germline V lookup: CDR1 GTSNPN, CDR2 SVGIG (reference sequence). There are 12 residues in the CDR3. The germline V and J ends were trimmed by 2 bases and 11 bases, with 10 bases remaining between them. The CDR3 sequence is CAWSLSGTPLHF. In DNA, the CDR3 is TGTGCCTGGAGTCTCAGCGGGACACCCCTCCACTTT. Combining the CDR3 with reference TRBV30 and TRBJ1-6 gives the whole variable domain SQTIHQWPATLVQPVGSPLSLECTVEGTSNPNLYWYRQAAGRGLQLLFYSVGIGQISSEVPQNLSASRPQDRQFILSSKKLLLSDSGFYLCAWSLSGTPLHFGNGTRLTVT.

The CDR3 here is CASSLDPSRTDYEQYF. For the CDR3, the DNA is TGTGCCAGCAGCTTAGATCCCTCTAGGACAGACTACGAGCAGTACTTC. The chain combines TRBV7-6 with TRBJ2-7; tentatively, D is TRBD1 (6 bases). This CDR3 spans 16 amino acids. Germline loops: CDR1 SGHVS, CDR2 FNYEAQ. V lost 1 base and J lost 3, with 16 bases in between.

The CDR3 sequence is CASSQSGNRAGANVLTF. The CDR3 nucleotides are TGCGCCAGCAGTCAATCTGGTAACAGGGCTGGGGCCAACGTCCTGACTTTC. The chain joins TRBV23-1 to TRBJ2-6; a possible D gene is TRBD1 (6 bases). TRBV23-1 is an ORF, with its function uncertain. CDR3 length: 17 residues. Trimming took off 0 bases at V and 2 bases at J, with 11 bases between the two ends.

V gene TRBV7-3 combines with J gene TRBJ2-7; possibly TRBD1 for D (5 bases). Trimming left V 2 bases short and J 4 bases short, with 15 bases between. The CDR3 contains 15 residues. The germline V gene encodes CDR1 SGHTA and CDR2 FQGTGA. CDR3 DNA: TGTGCCAGCAGCTTACCAACAGGTCTTGGATACGAGCAGTACTTC. The encoded protein is CASSLPTGLGYEQYF.

The J gene is TRBJ2-7, the V gene TRBV7-9, with 9 bases identical to TRBD1. Germline-derived CDR1 and CDR2 are SEHNR and FQNEAQ (reference sequence). Trimming took 9 bases from V and 1 from J; bases not matched to a gene: 7. This CDR3 region has 14 residues. The CDR3 nucleotides read TGTGCCAGTTCCGGGACAGGGACGTCCTACGAGCAGTACTTC. Protein product: CASSGTGTSYEQYF.

The chain links TRBV5-6 to TRBJ2-2; TRBD2 matches at 13 bases. Germline V lookup: CDR1 SGHDT, CDR2 YYEEEE. J gave up 6 bases and V 6 bases, and 5 bases lay outside the gene matches. CDR3 length: 15 residues. CDR3 loop: CASKGTSGMAGELFF. CDR3 bases: TGTGCCAGCAAAGGGACTAGCGGGATGGCCGGGGAGCTGTTTTTT.

The CDR3 region is CASSYGEGEQYF. In nucleotides, the CDR3 is TGCGCCAGCAGCTACGGGGAGGGCGAGCAGTACTTC. V is TRBV5-1 and J is TRBJ2-7; 7 nucleotides line up with TRBD2. Trimming took 3 bases from V and 6 from J; bases not matched to a gene: 3. CDR1 and CDR2 from the germline V gene are SGHRS and YFSETQ. The CDR3 extends over 12 amino acids. The full variable domain, with the rest looked up from reference TRBV5-1 and TRBJ2-7, is KAGVTQTPRYLIKTRGQQVTLSCSPISGHRSVSWYQQTPGQGLQFLFEYFSETQRNKGNFPGRFSGRQFSNSRSEMNVSTLELGDSALYLCASSYGEGEQYFGPGTRLTVT.

Only one count was recorded for this clone. The chain links TRBV7-5 to TRBJ1-5; the D call in the table, TRBD1, was not verified against the DNA. TRBV7-5 is listed as a pseudogene. The CDR3 runs 14 residues. CDR3 residues: CARNDRREDQPQHF. The CDR3 nucleotides read TGTGCCAGAAACGACAGAAGGGAAGATCAGCCCCAGCATTTT.

This clone was recorded once. The chain couples TRBV27 to TRBJ1-6; 8 bases are a match to TRBD1. Germline CDR1 and CDR2: MNHEY and SMNVEV (reference sequence). This CDR3 has 15 residues. Unmatched junction bases numbered 7, after V lost 2 bases and J lost 10 bases. As DNA, the CDR3 is TGTGCCAGCAGTTTAGGACAGGGAAGACCCTCACCCCTCCACTTT. This translates into CASSLGQGRPSPLHF.

The chain has TRBV6-6 and TRBJ1-5; possible D gene TRBD1, 5 bases. Germline CDR1 is MNHNY and CDR2 is SVGAGI (reference sequence). This CDR3 has 15 residues. V was clipped by 3 bases and J by 2 bases, with 11 bases between them. CDR3 residues: CASSYQGAGNQPQHF. The CDR3 DNA follows: TGTGCCAGCAGTTATCAAGGGGCAGGCAATCAGCCCCAGCATTTT.

This chain joins TRBV4-3 and TRBJ2-3, with TRBD2 matching 7 bases. The V and J ends lost 1 base and 0 bases, in that order; junction bases with no gene match: 4. The CDR3 totals 16 residues. The germline V gene has CDR1 LGHNA and CDR2 YSLEER. The CDR3 coding sequence is TGCGCCAGCAGCCAAGTACACGGGGGGAGCACAGATACGCAGTATTTT. Protein sequence: CASSQVHGGSTDTQYF.

The chain recombines TRBV29-1 with TRBJ2-2; D may be TRBD2 (5 bases). The CDR3 loop spans 14 amino acids. From germline, CDR1 is SQVTM and CDR2 ANQGSEA. The ends were cut back, 2 bases at V and 3 bases at J, with 10 bases in the middle. The CDR3 sequence is CSVERDWDTGELFF. CDR3 DNA sequence: TGCAGCGTTGAACGGGATTGGGACACCGGGGAGCTGTTTTTT.

The sample holds one count of this clone. The chain employs TRBV18 and TRBJ2-1; 9 bases are a match to TRBD1. The CDR3 runs to 15 residues. J was trimmed by 2 bases and V by 2 bases; bases with no gene match: 1. CDR1 and CDR2 (germline): KGHSH, LQKENI. This CDR3 is CASSPDRGAYNEQFF. The CDR3 bases are TGTGCCAGCTCACCAGACAGGGGGGCCTACAATGAGCAGTTCTTC.

The chain recombines TRBV7-9 with TRBJ1-1; 9 bases agree with TRBD1. There are 15 residues in the CDR3. V trimming: 5 bases; J trimming: 2 bases; junction bases outside the gene matches: 6. Germline CDR1 reads SEHNR; CDR2 reads FQNEAQ (reference sequence). The DNA for the CDR3 is TGTGCCAGCAGCCCCACAGGGGGCATAAACACTGAAGCTTTCTTT. Protein product: CASSPTGGINTEAFF.

V is TRBV19 and J is TRBJ2-7; D is uncertain. Trimming left V 6 bases short and J 0 bases short, with 15 bases between. The CDR3 loop spans 15 amino acids. The germline V gene encodes CDR1 LNHDA and CDR2 SQIVND (reference sequence). The CDR3 region is CASRDGHFSSYEQYF. In nucleotides, the CDR3 is TGTGCCAGTAGGGACGGGCACTTCAGCTCCTACGAGCAGTACTTC.

This clone was detected only a few times. J is TRBJ1-5 and V is TRBV15; a weak D match, TRBD1 (6 bases). This CDR3 has 13 amino acids. The V and J ends lost 1 base and 6 bases respectively, with 7 bases between them. CDR1 and CDR2 (germline): LNHNV, YYDKDF (reference sequence). CDR3 nucleotides: TGTGCCACCAGCAGAGGGACAGCTCAGCCCCAGCATTTT. Encoded protein: CATSRGTAQPQHF.

The gene calls are TRBV7-2 and TRBJ1-6; the D gene is possibly TRBD1 (5 bases). With 6 bases removed from V and 7 bases from J, the gap between germline ends came to 16 bases. The CDR3 contains 15 residues. Germline V gives CDR1 SGHTA, CDR2 FQGNSA. The CDR3 bases are TGTGCCAGCAGACCTCCGGGACGGACGAATTCACCCCTCCACTTT. It is translated as CASRPPGRTNSPLHF.

The V call is TRBV27, the J call TRBJ2-1; D gene unclear. Germline V gives CDR1 MNHEY, CDR2 SMNVEV (reference sequence). The CDR3 is 14 amino acids. V was trimmed by 3 bases and J by 4 bases, leaving 10 bases between them. This CDR3 reads CASSFGTVYNEQFF. CDR3 in DNA: TGTGCCAGCAGTTTTGGAACTGTTTACAATGAGCAGTTCTTC.

The chain employs TRBV19 and TRBJ2-1, with 7 bases that match TRBD2. CDR1 LNHDA and CDR2 SQIVND come from the germline V gene (reference sequence). The V segment lost 5 bases and the J segment 2 bases; nucleotides outside the gene matches: 3. The CDR3 sequence is 14 residues long. CDR3 loop: CASSQTSAYNEQFF. Written as DNA, the CDR3 is TGTGCCAGTAGTCAAACTAGCGCCTACAATGAGCAGTTCTTC.

Only one count was recorded for this clone. The chain is built from TRBV11-3 and TRBJ2-1; 13 bases agree with TRBD2. CDR3 size: 19 residues. The germline V gene encodes CDR1 SGHNT and CDR2 YENEEA. V lost 3 bases, J lost 10 bases, and 18 bases stayed unmatched. The DNA for the CDR3 is TGTGCCAGCAGCTTCGGGACCGGACTAGCGGGGGCCTACTCCGGAGAGCAGTTCTTC. Its protein product is CASSFGTGLAGAYSGEQFF.

The chain carries TRBV23-1 and TRBJ1-6, with 7 bases identical to TRBD1. TRBV23-1 is reported as an ORF; its role is uncertain. This CDR3 is built from 14 residues. The V segment lost 6 bases and the J segment 5 bases; nucleotides outside the gene matches: 4. This chain's CDR3 is CASRNRGHNSPLHF. Here the CDR3 DNA reads TGCGCCAGCAGAAACAGGGGCCATAATTCACCCCTCCACTTT.

In this sample, this clone turned up once. The genes are TRBV27 and TRBJ1-2; unclear D gene. The germline CDR1 and CDR2 sequences are MNHEY and SMNVEV (reference sequence). The V gene lost 0 bases and the J gene lost 0 bases, with 17 bases spanning the gap. The CDR3 has 18 amino acids. The CDR3 coding sequence is TGTGCCAGCAGTTTATCGGCCCGTCGCCCCGAGTCTAACTATGGCTACACCTTC. It yields the protein CASSLSARRPESNYGYTF.

The CDR3 bases are TGCAGCGGCAGCCGGGACTATTACAATGAGCAGTTCTTC. Its protein is CSGSRDYYNEQFF. The chain has TRBV29-1 and TRBJ2-1; 7 nucleotides align to TRBD2. This CDR3 is 13 amino acids long. V lost 7 bases and J lost 4; bases outside the gene matches: 7. Looked up from germline, CDR1 is SQVTM and CDR2 is ANQGSEA.

The V and J genes are TRBV5-1 and TRBJ2-7, with 7 bases fitting TRBD1. Trimming took 5 bases from V and 1 from J; bases not matched to a gene: 9. The germline CDR1 and CDR2 sequences are SGHRS and YFSETQ. This CDR3 comprises 15 residues. CDR3 bases: TGCGCCAGCAGACACAGAGGGGACAGATCCTACGAGCAGTACTTC. Protein product: CASRHRGDRSYEQYF.

This clone was observed once. The J gene is TRBJ2-5, the V gene TRBV9; maybe TRBD2 (5 bases). The germline V and J ends were trimmed by 3 bases and 5 bases, with 17 bases remaining between them. The CDR3 sequence is 15 residues long. The germline gives CDR1 SGDLS, CDR2 YYNGEE. In DNA form, the CDR3 reads TGTGCCAGCAGCGCCGGGGTGCGGTCCTCGGAGACCCAGTACTTC. This codes for CASSAGVRSSETQYF.

This chain links TRBV19 with TRBJ1-1, with D tentatively TRBD1 (5 bases). V lost 5 bases and J lost 3, with 13 bases in between. Germline V CDR1 and CDR2: LNHDA, SQIVND (reference sequence). This CDR3 spans 14 amino acids. The DNA for the CDR3 is TGTGCCAGTAGTCCCCGGGGAGGGGACACTGAAGCTTTCTTT. Its translation: CASSPRGGDTEAFF.